This entry is about one T cell receptor beta chain. The antigen it binds to is not known. The sample holds no much larger clone one base away, and base qualities are not on file. Thawed PBMCs were FACS-sorted into unstimulated Tregs (CD4+CD25+CD127-), CD4+ non-Tregs (CD4+CD25-), CD4 cells and CD8 cells. Healthy control blood came either as purchased buffy coats or from healthy volunteers. Healthy control blood was processed to PBMCs by Ficoll density gradient and cryopreserved, and patient PBMCs were collected before and after transplant. Germline trimming: 4 bases from V, 3 bases from J; junction bases outside gene matches: 6. Via the germline V gene (reference sequence), CDR1 is SGHNT and CDR2 YYREEE. Counted from cysteine to phenylalanine, this CDR3 has 15 amino acids. Only CDR3 DNA remains: 45 bases, in frame from the first base. These data come from a study of Tregs in tolerant kidney transplant recipients (dated by TCRdb to between 2018 and 2021). About the investigation overall: The study used TCRbeta sequencing to identify donor-specific regulatory T cells before combined kidney and bone marrow transplantation, then tracked those cells after transplant. TCRbeta repertoire sequencing was used in 3 healthy controls to compare several methods for expanding Tregs specific for an allogeneic donor.

Beyond this particular receptor, the publication reports: Biological reproducibility was not directly assessed, although technical replication error appeared to be minimal. Expanding Tregs with activated donor B cells appeared to identify the most biologically relevant and donor-specific TCRbeta repertoire. The study was constrained by small patient numbers, and validation of the findings is required in larger populations and under other immunosuppression protocols.

For TCRbeta CDR3 sequencing, genomic DNA was extracted from sorted cells using the QIAGEN DNeasy Blood and Tissue Kit. Through immunoSEQ, high-throughput TCRbeta CDR3 sequencing was done commercially, including PCR amplification with internal controls and bias correction. The study's processing was this. Unique productive TCRbeta sequences were defined by CDR3 nucleotide sequence when primers matched and otherwise by CDR3 amino acid sequence together with Vbeta and Jbeta genes. Sorting error was corrected by removing sequences shared between sorted populations at a frequency ratio of 2:1 or less, and the remaining shared sequences were assigned to the higher population. A sequence was defined as donor-reactive if the sequence was expanded at least 5-fold in CFSE-low cells compared with unstimulated cells and had a frequency of at least 0.01% in CFSE-low cells. Jensen-Shannon divergence calculated on the top 100 TCRbeta sequences ranked by frequency was used to measure repertoire divergence. When a sample had multiple sequencing runs, each run was corrected for sorting error separately and the runs were then pooled. The source is immuneACCESS, and TCRdb retained only in-frame sequences with V and J called. Part of the clones is not carried over; for the studies checked, unresolved V genes explain less than half of this, and the remainder is unexplained. V, J and clone size derive from that table, while D and trimming were established from the DNA sequence. The sample records some 110,000 clones, around 94% of which are singletons. Around 0.58% of the sample lies in the top ten.

This TCR was sampled from a human donor in good health. The sequencing input was CD4+ T cells from blood. The V gene is TRBV5-4 and the J gene is TRBJ2-3, and TRBD1 aligns with 9 junction nucleotides. The nucleotide sequence is TGTGCCAGCAGCGGGACGGACAGGGGTACAGATACGCAGTATTTT. It translates to CASSGTDRGTDTQYF.